The 5 T cell receptor beta chains below all came from one sample that was sequenced in a study of cytomegalovirus exposure and HLA in healthy donors (dated by TCRdb to the late 2010s). Receptor libraries were prepared by the immunoSEQ multiplex PCR assay. The multiplex PCR relied on a mix of 60 forward primers for TCR Vbeta segments and 13 reverse primers for TCR Jbeta segments. TCRdb's version of the immuneACCESS table is confined to in-frame rearrangements and falls short of the full clone set. An unresolved V gene accounts for under half of the shortfall where checked; the remainder is of unknown origin. This sample gives tens of thousands of clones in total; roughly 79% of them show up just once. Of the sample, about 3.1% falls within the top ten clones. The specimen sequenced was PBMCs. These receptors originate from a man aged 50 or older in good health and CMV-seronegative.

The chain carries TRBV5-5 and TRBJ2-7, with D perhaps matching TRBD1 (7 bases). The V gene lost 7 bases and the J gene lost 2 bases, with 19 bases spanning the gap. Looked up from germline, CDR1 is SGHKS and CDR2 is YYEKEE (reference sequence). The CDR3 extends over 15 amino acids. CDR3 region: CASSGGKGGTYEQYF. In DNA form, the CDR3 reads TGTGCCAGCTCCGGGGGAAAAGGGGGCACCTACGAGCAGTACTTC.

This chain uses TRBV27 with TRBJ1-2; 10 nucleotides match TRBD1. CDR1 and CDR2 from the germline V gene are MNHEY and SMNVEV (reference sequence). The ends lost 6 bases at V and 5 bases at J; junction bases unmatched: 9. There are 15 residues in the CDR3. Here the CDR3 DNA reads TGTGCCAGCAGCTCGAGGACAGGGGGACCGTATGGCTACACCTTC. This encodes CASSSRTGGPYGYTF.

This chain joins TRBV27 and TRBJ1-3, with D possibly being TRBD1 (5 bases). The CDR3 sequence is 16 residues long. Trimming shortened V by 4 bases and J by 0 bases, and 13 bases separated the two germline ends. Germline CDR1 is MNHEY and CDR2 is SMNVEV (reference sequence). The chain's CDR3 is CASSSRGSSSGNTIYF. The CDR3 DNA follows: TGTGCCAGCAGTTCAAGGGGATCGAGCTCTGGAAACACCATATATTTT.

The rearrangement uses TRBV5-4 and TRBJ2-1, with a tentative D call TRBD1 (5 bases). The V end was cut by 0 bases, the J end by 1 base, with 8 bases between. The CDR3 totals 15 residues. Germline CDR1 SGHNT, CDR2 YYREEE (reference sequence). DNA for the CDR3: TGTGCCAGCAGCTTGGATAGGGGTTCCTACAATGAGCAGTTCTTC. Translation: CASSLDRGSYNEQFF.

This chain connects TRBV5-1 to TRBJ1-2; D remains ambiguous. V lost 3 bases and J 7 bases, leaving 28 bases between the germline ends. The CDR3 runs 18 residues. CDR1 and CDR2 from the germline V gene are SGHRS and YFSETQ. In nucleotides, the CDR3 is TGCGCCAGCAGCTCCCTGGCGGTAATAGTATCGGGTCTCGGTGGCTACACCTTC. Residues: CASSSLAVIVSGLGGYTF.